This T cell receptor (beta chain) originates from a study of breast tumors, draining lymph nodes, adjacent tissues. The study's findings and limits: That most tumor T cells come from lymph nodes remained unproven.

Germline V gives CDR1 KGHSH, CDR2 LQKENI. V lost 0 bases and J 8 bases, leaving 13 bases between the germline ends. CDR3 length equals 15 residues. In TCRdb, the multiplex PCR reads were re-called with MiXCR into one record per CDR3 protein. The data hold fewer than 200,000 distinct CDR3 sequences, with 25% to 40% observed a single time. The table lists this clonotype with many counts. The antigen remains undetermined. Samples came from axillary lymph nodes draining the breast cancer. J is TRBJ1-4 and V is TRBV18; D is perhaps TRBD1 (5 bases). The source material was axillary lymph node tissue. The origin of this receptor is a female donor with breast cancer. Some clones in this sample may be carry-over from other donors' samples. The CDR3 DNA reads TGTGCCAGCTCACCACCTCAGGGCGTAGGAGAAAAACTGTTTTTT. This gives the protein CASSPPQGVGEKLFF.